This TCR beta chain was recorded in a study of control samples from healthy donors and cancer patients. V was pared by 4 bases and J by 2 bases, with 9 bases between. Germline CDR1 and CDR2: SQVTM and ANQGSEA. The CDR3 contains 12 residues. Some clones are missing from TCRdb's copy, which holds only in-frame ones; the method was immunoSEQ multiplex PCR. This sample has about 170,000 clones; 75% to 95% occur once, and the top ten carry about 1.6%. The gene calls are TRBV29-1 and TRBJ2-7; no definite D call. This sequence was found in a woman aged 25 to 39 in good health. Source material: blood. CDR3 in DNA: TGCAGCGTTGGGGTACAGACCTACGAGCAGTACTTC. This sequence encodes CSVGVQTYEQYF.